Following are 20 T cell receptor beta chains from one sample sequenced in a study of blood T cells in healthy people across ages. The use of a sample-barcoded 5' primer and a J-beta primer mix characterized a second PCR of about 7 to 12 cycles. TCRdb recomputed calls from the 5' RACE reads with MiXCR, one row per CDR3 protein. The profile covers about 900,000 distinct CDR3 sequences, with roughly 50% appearing a single time and 13% taken by the ten largest. The sample taken for sequencing was blood. The receptors derive from a man aged 25-45 years in good health.

The chain carries TRBV9 and TRBJ2-3; 8 positions match TRBD2. V gave up 2 bases and J gave up 5 bases; unmatched junction bases: 4. This CDR3 contains 14 residues. Germline V gene data show CDR1 as SGDLS and CDR2 as YYNGEE. The CDR3 DNA reads TGTGCCAGCAGCGTGAGACTAGCGCGAGATACGCAGTATTTT. Translation gives CASSVRLARDTQYF.

This clonotype was counted a single time. V is TRBV4-1 and J is TRBJ1-4; perhaps TRBD1 as D (6 bases). The CDR3 consists of 16 residues. The V end was cut by 1 base, the J end by 8 bases, with 17 bases between. From germline, CDR1 is MGHRA and CDR2 YSYEKL. As DNA, the CDR3 is TGCGCCAGCAGCCAAGGCCCGGGGGGCCCTGGGGAAAAACTGTTTTTT. Translated: CASSQGPGGPGEKLFF.

This clonotype has more than one count but fewer than ten. The J gene is TRBJ1-6, the V gene TRBV11-2, with 7 bases matching TRBD1. The V segment lost 5 bases and the J segment 6 bases; nucleotides outside the gene matches: 7. Germline assignment: CDR1 SGHAT and CDR2 FQNNGV. The CDR3 sequence is 15 residues long. The CDR3 loop reads CASSQRQGGNSPLHF. CDR3 DNA: TGTGCCAGCAGCCAAAGACAGGGAGGTAATTCACCCCTCCACTTT. The entire variable domain, with the rest obtained from reference TRBV11-2 and TRBJ1-6, is as follows: EAGVAQSPRYKIIEKRQSVAFWCNPISGHATLYWYQQILGQGPKLLIQFQNNGVVDDSQLPKDRFSAERLKGVDSTLKIQPAKLEDSAVYLCASSQRQGGNSPLHFGNGTRLTVT.

This clonotype was counted between two and nine times. The chain combines TRBV12-3 or TRBV12-4 with TRBJ2-1, with 11 bases lining up with TRBD2. V lost 7 bases and J lost 6; bases outside the gene matches: 11. This CDR3 region has 16 residues. DNA of the CDR3: TGTGCCAGCAAACTTAGCGGGGGGGCAGCCTCCAATGAGCAGTTCTTC. The encoded protein is CASKLSGGAASNEQFF.

This clonotype has only one observation. One end of the junction is discordant with germline, which a read error may explain. The V and J genes are TRBV4-3 and TRBJ2-1; no firm D call. Germline V gives CDR1 LGHNA, CDR2 YSLEER. This CDR3 region has 17 residues. This CDR3 is CASSQDWSISSHNEQFF. Written as DNA, the CDR3 is TGCGCCAGCAGCCAAGATTGGAGTATTAGCTCCCACAATGAGCAGTTCTTC.

This clonotype was recorded a few times. The chain couples TRBV29-1 to TRBJ1-4; D gene unclear. The CDR3 is 16 residues long. With 1 base removed from V and 5 bases from J, the gap between germline ends came to 17 bases. CDR1 is SQVTM, CDR2 ANQGSEA, per germline. For the CDR3, the DNA is TGCAGCGTTGAAGGGGTGGAGACGGGAAGAAATGAAAAACTGTTTTTT. Encoded protein: CSVEGVETGRNEKLFF.

In this sample, this clonotype turned up a few times. The chain employs TRBV5-1 and TRBJ2-5; TRBD2 matches 10 bases. The CDR3 is 16 residues long. The J segment lost 0 bases and the V segment lost 0 bases, leaving 2 bases of the junction unmatched. Germline-derived CDR1 and CDR2 are SGHRS and YFSETQ. CDR3 sequence (DNA): TGCGCCAGCAGCTTGGGGACTAGCGGTAACCAAGAGACCCAGTACTTC. This translates into CASSLGTSGNQETQYF.

The chain employs TRBV20-1 and TRBJ1-1; D may be TRBD1 (5 bases). V was clipped by 0 bases and J by 1 base, with 15 bases between them. In germline, CDR1 is DFQATT, CDR2 SNEGSKA (reference sequence). This CDR3 has 16 amino acids. In DNA form, the CDR3 reads TGCAGTGCTAGAGATCGCGGGCAGGGACGGAACACTGAAGCTTTCTTT. Amino acid sequence: CSARDRGQGRNTEAFF.

Of note for this clonotype: Germline and junction disagree at one end, which may indicate a read error. V and J are TRBV5-1 and TRBJ1-1; 8 bases fit TRBD1. Per germline, CDR1 SGHRS and CDR2 YFSETQ. This CDR3 is built from 15 residues. The CDR3 here is CASSETGAMNPEAFF. In DNA, the CDR3 is TGCGCCAGCAGCGAGACAGGGGCAATGAACCCTGAAGCTTTCTTT.

The chain combines TRBV20-1 with TRBJ2-3, with 9 bases lining up with TRBD1. CDR3 length: 15 amino acids. With 5 bases clipped from V and 2 bases from J, the junction kept 8 bases outside the gene matches. The germline CDR1 and CDR2 sequences are DFQATT and SNEGSKA (reference sequence). This CDR3 reads CSAEMGQGDTDTQYF. The CDR3 DNA reads as TGCAGTGCTGAAATGGGACAGGGAGACACAGATACGCAGTATTTT.

This clonotype was detected a few times. The gene calls are TRBV5-1 and TRBJ2-1; 7 bases map to TRBD1. V shed 7 bases, J shed 3 bases, and the junction held 4 bases outside the gene matches. The CDR3 has 13 residues. Per germline, CDR1 SGHRS and CDR2 YFSETQ. The CDR3 loop reads CASQGVDYNEQFF. As DNA, the CDR3 is TGCGCCAGCCAGGGGGTCGACTACAATGAGCAGTTCTTC.

Remarks on this clonotype: A read error is possible here, since a much larger clone lies one base away. The rearrangement joins TRBV20-1 to TRBJ2-1; a possible D gene is TRBD2 (5 bases). The CDR3 spans 15 residues. Trimming cost V 1 base and J 7 bases, with 17 bases left between them. CDR1 and CDR2 from the germline V gene are DFQATT and SNEGSKA (reference sequence). This chain's CDR3 is CSARAPAEASNEQFF. CDR3 bases: TGCAGTGCTAGAGCCCCAGCGGAGGCCTCTAATGAGCAGTTCTTC.

Notes on this clonotype: Compared with germline, one end of the junction differs, possibly owing to a read error. The CDR3 sequence: CASSQATGVGPQHF. CDR3 nucleotide sequence: TGTGCCAGCAGTCAAGCTACAGGGGTCGGGCCCCAGCATTTT. The V gene is TRBV4-2, the J gene TRBJ1-5, with 7 bases that match TRBD1. Germline values: CDR1 LGHNA, CDR2 YNFKEQ. This CDR3 has 14 amino acids.

Of note for this clonotype: A much more abundant neighbour one base away suggests this may be a read error. The chain uses TRBV29-1 and TRBJ2-5, with no clear D. The CDR3 covers 13 residues. The germline V gene has CDR1 SQVTM and CDR2 ANQGSEA. V shed 4 bases and J shed 11 bases, with 20 bases lying between them. This CDR3 is CSVGQSLSNEQYF. The CDR3 DNA sequence: TGCAGCGTTGGCCAGAGCTTGAGCAATGAGCAGTACTTC.

Of note for this clonotype: The junction shows a germline mismatch at one end, possibly a read error. V gene TRBV3-1 combines with J gene TRBJ1-1, with D perhaps matching TRBD1 (5 bases). The CDR3 runs to 14 residues. CDR1 is LGHDT and CDR2 is YNNKEL in the germline V gene (reference sequence). This chain's CDR3 is CGSSLGAGVTEAFF. Here the CDR3 DNA reads TGTGGCAGCAGCCTTGGGGCCGGGGTCACTGAAGCTTTCTTT.

This clonotype was observed a handful of times. The rearrangement links TRBV6-5 to TRBJ1-6; D is unclear. The germline V and J ends were trimmed by 2 bases and 7 bases, with 6 bases remaining between them. Germline V CDR1 and CDR2: MNHEY, SVGAGI. The CDR3 totals 13 residues. The DNA for the CDR3 is TGTGCCAGCAGTTACGGGAAAAATTCACCCCTCCACTTT. Translated, it gives CASSYGKNSPLHF.

This clonotype appeared a few times. The genes are TRBV7-9 and TRBJ1-6; TRBD1 is a possible D gene (6 bases). The germline V gene encodes CDR1 SEHNR and CDR2 FQNEAQ (reference sequence). The V gene lost 4 bases and the J gene lost 4 bases, with 8 bases spanning the gap. CDR3 length: 14 residues. CDR3 amino acids: CASSSDRYNSPLHF. Here the CDR3 DNA reads TGTGCCAGCAGCTCAGACAGGTATAATTCACCCCTCCACTTT. Using reference TRBV7-9 and TRBJ1-6 for the parts outside the CDR3, the full variable domain is DTGVSQNPRHKITKRGQNVTFRCDPISEHNRLYWYRQTLGQGPEFLTYFQNEAQLEKSRLLSDRFSAERPKGSFSTLEIQRTEQGDSAMYLCASSSDRYNSPLHFGNGTRLTVT.

J is TRBJ2-3 and V is TRBV13; D may be TRBD1 or TRBD2 (5 bases each). CDR1 PRHDT and CDR2 FYEKMQ come from the germline V gene (reference sequence). V lost 5 bases to trimming and J lost 4 bases, with 19 bases between them. The CDR3 has 16 residues. CDR3 sequence: CASSARRERGADTQYF. CDR3 coding DNA: TGTGCCAGCAGCGCCCGCAGGGAGAGAGGTGCAGATACGCAGTATTTT.

The genes are TRBV4-1 and TRBJ2-5; the D is unclear. V was pared by 1 base and J by 9 bases, with 21 bases between. The germline V gene encodes CDR1 MGHRA and CDR2 YSYEKL. This CDR3 spans 16 amino acids. CDR3: CASSQGAGEAKRAQYF. The CDR3 DNA is TGCGCCAGCAGCCAAGGAGCTGGAGAAGCCAAGAGAGCCCAGTACTTC.

This clonotype was found a few times. The chain links TRBV7-2 to TRBJ2-3, with TRBD2 matching 10 bases. V lost 2 bases, J lost 6 bases, and 5 bases stayed unmatched. The CDR3 runs 15 residues. Germline assignment: CDR1 SGHTA and CDR2 FQGNSA. Here the CDR3 DNA reads TGTGCCAGCAGCTTATTAAGCGGGGGGGCGGATACGCAGTATTTT. Amino acids: CASSLLSGGADTQYF. Supplemented by reference TRBV7-2 and TRBJ2-3, the full variable domain reads GAGVSQSPSNKVTEKGKDVELRCDPISGHTALYWYRQSLGQGLEFLIYFQGNSAPDKSGLPSDRFSAERTGGSVSTLTIQRTQQEDSAVYLCASSLLSGGADTQYFGPGTRLTVL.